The T cell receptor (beta chain) described here comes from a study of cytomegalovirus exposure and HLA in healthy donors. Study-level results: Rare TCR sequences predominated, though certain public TCRs were found in many donors. Fewer than 200 TCR beta chains were listed as cytomegalovirus-associated. Reports indicated that the classifier achieved high specificity and sensitivity in diagnosing cytomegalovirus status.

This clone was seen only a few times. Antigen unknown. Measured with immunoSEQ multiplex PCR; TCRdb has only the in-frame clones, and not every one. The top ten clones hold 2% to 3% of a sample with approximately 150,000 clones, about 89% of them seen once. The CDR3 has 13 amino acids. Germline V gives CDR1 KGHSH, CDR2 LQKENI. The V and J ends lost 6 bases and 4 bases, in that order; junction bases with no gene match: 5. This receptor was obtained from a man aged 18-30 years in good health and CMV-seropositive. The rearrangement joins TRBV18 to TRBJ1-1; 7 bases are shared with TRBD1. Sequencing was carried out using PBMCs. The CDR3 region is CASSWGQLTEAFF. CDR3 nucleotide sequence: TGTGCCAGCTCGTGGGGACAGCTCACTGAAGCTTTCTTT.